What follows are 9 T cell receptor beta chains derived from one specimen sequenced in a study of PD-L1 blockade in urothelial cancer. Noted time point: pretreatment peripheral blood. Sequencing was performed with immunoSEQ multiplex PCR; in TCRdb, only in-frame clones are kept and a portion is missing. The repertoire holds approximately 56,000 clones, with over 75% as singletons. The sample here was PBMCs, taken around atezolizumab (anti-PD-L1) treatment. All receptors come from a man between 65 and 85 years old with urothelial cancer.

The chain recombines TRBV5-8 with TRBJ1-1, with 7 bases lining up with TRBD1. The V and J ends lost 2 bases and 0 bases, in that order; junction bases with no gene match: 10. From germline, CDR1 is SGHTS and CDR2 YDEGEE. The CDR3 covers 17 residues. Written as DNA, the CDR3 is TGTGCCAGCAGCTTCACCCGGGACAGCCTAATGAACACTGAAGCTTTCTTT. This gives the protein CASSFTRDSLMNTEAFF. Looking up the rest from reference TRBV5-8 and TRBJ1-1 gives the full variable domain: EAGVTQSPTHLIKTRGQQATLRCSPISGHTSVYWYQQALGLGLQFLLWYDEGEERNRGNFPPRFSGRQFPNYSSELNVNALELEDSALYLCASSFTRDSLMNTEAFFGQGTRLTVV.

This chain links TRBV9 with TRBJ2-5, with D tentatively TRBD1 (5 bases). Looked up from germline, CDR1 is SGDLS and CDR2 is YYNGEE. V lost 0 bases, J lost 1 base, and 13 bases lay in between. The CDR3 has 16 residues. The CDR3 reads CASSVAANRIQETQYF. The CDR3 DNA is TGTGCCAGCAGCGTAGCCGCAAACAGGATCCAAGAGACCCAGTACTTC.

The CDR3 DNA reads TGCGCCAGCAGCTTGGGACAATTCCAAGAGACCCAGTACTTC. It yields the protein CASSLGQFQETQYF. The chain couples TRBV5-1 to TRBJ2-5, with D uncertain. The CDR3 has 14 residues. Germline lookup yields CDR1 SGHRS and CDR2 YFSETQ. Between the trimmed V and J ends, which lost 0 bases and 1 base, there was a span of 7 bases.

The chain is built from TRBV5-4 and TRBJ2-7; 8 positions match TRBD2. Germline lookup yields CDR1 SGHNT and CDR2 YYREEE (reference sequence). The CDR3 covers 16 residues. V was pared by 2 bases and J by 3 bases, with 10 bases of the junction left unmatched. The CDR3 reads CASSFGAGEAYYEQYF. The DNA for the CDR3 is TGTGCCAGCAGCTTTGGAGCGGGAGAGGCCTACTACGAGCAGTACTTC.

The chain carries TRBV28 and TRBJ1-2; D remains unclear. CDR1 and CDR2 (germline): MDHEN, SYDVKM. Between the trimmed V and J ends, which lost 5 bases and 1 base, there was a span of 11 bases. The CDR3 loop spans 14 amino acids. The CDR3, as DNA: TGTGCCAGCAGTCTAGGCAGCCTTAACTATGGCTACACCTTC. Translation gives CASSLGSLNYGYTF.

Only one count was recorded for this clone. The DNA for the CDR3 is TGTGCCAGCAGCCCCGTGGGCCAGCCCCAGCATTTT. Its protein product is CASSPVGQPQHF. The chain carries TRBV6-5 and TRBJ1-5, with no clear D. Trimming shortened V by 6 bases and J by 7 bases, and 10 bases separated the two germline ends. From germline, CDR1 is MNHEY and CDR2 SVGAGI. The CDR3 loop spans 12 amino acids.

J is TRBJ2-1 and V is TRBV5-6; 8 positions match TRBD1. The germline V gene encodes CDR1 SGHDT and CDR2 YYEEEE. The CDR3 consists of 17 residues. The junction had 13 bases not matched to a gene; V was cut back by 4 bases and J by 4 bases. The CDR3 bases are TGTGCCAGCAGCCCTTCCGCCAGGGGGCGAAGGTACAATGAGCAGTTCTTC. Its translation: CASSPSARGRRYNEQFF.

This clone came up a few times. This chain connects TRBV5-1 to TRBJ2-5; 8 bases align to TRBD1. CDR1 is SGHRS and CDR2 is YFSETQ in the germline V gene. This CDR3 has 16 residues. The V gene end was trimmed by 4 bases and the J gene end by 5 bases; junction bases not matched to a gene: 13. CDR3 sequence reads: CASSQEPSGGWETQYF. DNA of the CDR3: TGCGCCAGCAGCCAAGAGCCCTCAGGGGGCTGGGAGACCCAGTACTTC.

V is TRBV7-9 and J is TRBJ2-3, with TRBD1 as a possible D gene (6 bases). Germline values: CDR1 SEHNR, CDR2 FQNEAQ (reference sequence). The V end was cut by 5 bases, the J end by 14 bases, with 32 bases between. The CDR3 sequence is 17 residues long. In DNA, the CDR3 is TGTGCCAGCAGCCCGCTGACAGGCCCCAAGGAACACAGATACGCGTATTTT. Its translation is CASSPLTGPKEHRYAYF.